These T cell receptor beta chains were read from a single sample in a study of blood T cell repertoires in COVID-19. The repertoire was sequenced with immunoSEQ multiplex PCR; TCRdb's copy has only in-frame clones and lacks some. The table includes 45,000 or so clones, 85% to 90% detected once. Sequencing used peripheral blood. The receptors were gathered from a man aged 35 to 55 with active COVID-19. Each CDR3 is given with its conserved first and last residue.

v_gene	j_gene	CDR3aa
TRBV6-6	TRBJ2-2	CASTQGLAGHTGELFF
TRBV18	TRBJ1-1	CASSPETGDTEAFF
TRBV24-1	TRBJ1-5	CATSGTGNQPQHF
TRBV18	TRBJ2-2	CASSRAGQGAHMGELFF
TRBV3-1/TRBV3-2	TRBJ2-7	CASSRGGGPGYEQYF
TRBV10-3	TRBJ1-5	CAISPGQDSNQPQHF
TRBV5-1	TRBJ2-1	CASSGLVPQAGGPTYNEQFF
TRBV6-1	TRBJ2-1	CASSDLLLAGANDEQFF
TRBV15	TRBJ1-2	CATSRMRGRQGANYGYTF
TRBV7-3	TRBJ2-7	CASSMTGGPYEQYF
TRBV2	TRBJ2-7	CASQVLRLAEVEQYF
TRBV19	TRBJ1-5	CASTAGPSNQPQHF
TRBV5-1	TRBJ1-3	CASSLTASGNTIYF
TRBV30	TRBJ2-3	CAHSSGRAVSDTQYF
TRBV7-6	TRBJ1-2	CASSLDPGSYGYTF
TRBV13	TRBJ1-5	CAGAHVRDRGIGPQHF
TRBV5-4	TRBJ2-1	CASSLQIQGNEQFF
TRBV18	TRBJ2-7	CASSQVTGAGGEQYF
TRBV27	TRBJ1-6	CASSFRSSYNSPLHF
TRBV9	TRBJ2-3	CASSVFGGGTDTQYF
TRBV19	TRBJ2-1	CASSIEGTRNSEQFF
TRBV27	TRBJ2-3	CASSLRQGTDTQYF
TRBV2	TRBJ2-7	CASTREREGRYEQYF
TRBV4-2	TRBJ2-7	CASSQDRGSSYEQYF
TRBV6-2/TRBV6-3	TRBJ2-7	CASSFHRHYEQYF
TRBV28	TRBJ2-7	CASSPMTSGSPYEQYF
TRBV5-1	TRBJ1-6	CASSLVGTGSTPLHF
TRBV5-8	TRBJ2-1	CASSGRLAFQGNEQFF
TRBV7-9	TRBJ2-5	CASSLTGSEETQYF
TRBV19	TRBJ2-7	CASSTRDRGIGSYEQYF
TRBV4-1	TRBJ2-7	CASSQSRGSYEQYF
TRBV10-3	TRBJ2-1	CAISERQVSYNEQFF
TRBV12-5	TRBJ2-3	CASLSGETDTQYF
TRBV11-2	TRBJ1-6	CASSLDGDRVNSPLHF
TRBV13	TRBJ2-3	CASSLWTSGRSDTQYF
TRBV29-1	TRBJ2-7	CSVAQGSSYEQYF
TRBV3-1/TRBV3-2	TRBJ2-1	CASSQDLASGRYNEQFF
TRBV5-1	TRBJ2-1	CASSRQTGEDEQFF
TRBV7-9	TRBJ1-5	CASSLGNGNQPQHF
TRBV5-5	TRBJ2-5	CASSWGLGSETQYF
TRBV5-1	TRBJ2-5	CASSLEGLAGPIVTQYF